The clone carrying this TCR beta chain was detected a few times. Its antigen is unidentified. Germline V gene data show CDR1 as LGHDT and CDR2 as YNNKEL (reference sequence). The V and J ends lost 2 bases and 0 bases, in that order; junction bases with no gene match: 6. The length of the CDR3 is 16 residues. One entry per CDR3 protein results from TCRdb running MiXCR on the reads. Of 450,000 to 600,000 distinct CDR3 sequences detected, about 10% appear once; the ten largest clones hold 10%. The entry originates in a study of T cell repertoires in cytomegalovirus infection. For the study at large: CMV infection plus the matching HLA type was flagged by public TCR beta signatures. General study findings and limits: Frequencies of public TCR beta families were cumulated, and this identified carriers of CMV plus the relevant HLA. What dominated the ex vivo response were HLA-C-restricted CMV-specific TCR beta clonotypes.

The specimen was PBMCs. The source is a human donor in good health (CMV status not recorded). Some clones in this sample may be carry-over from other donors' samples. The rearrangement uses TRBV3-1 and TRBJ1-2, with 7 bases that match TRBD1. CDR3 sequence reads: CASSQTGQIPNYGYTF. In nucleotides, the CDR3 is TGTGCCAGCAGCCAAACGGGACAGATCCCTAACTATGGCTACACCTTC.